This TCR beta chain was obtained from a study of T cell repertoires in cytomegalovirus infection. The wider study: The public TCR beta signatures pointed to both CMV infection and matching HLA type.

This CDR3 region has 16 residues. Germline V gives CDR1 MNHEY, CDR2 SVGAGI. V gave up 0 bases and J gave up 2 bases, with 13 bases separating them. A single record per CDR3 protein comes from TCRdb applying MiXCR to the reads. The repertoire includes 200,000 to 300,000 distinct CDR3 sequences, 6% to 8% of them detected once, and 5.5% to 8% sits in the top ten. Source material: PBMCs. The sequence was collected from a human donor in good health (CMV status not recorded). Some clones in this sample may be carry-over from other donors' samples. The chain carries TRBV6-5 and TRBJ1-1, with a possible D match to TRBD1 (5 bases). The DNA of the CDR3 is TGTGCCAGCAGTTACTCCGACGGCAGGGCTAACACTGAAGCTTTCTTT. It encodes CASSYSDGRANTEAFF.